This section outlines one T cell receptor beta chain sequence together with its context. Its antigen remains undetermined. Qualities for individual bases were not recorded, and no much larger clone is one base off. Participants in the prospective study were aged about 18 to 90 years, lived in under 30 United States geographic areas, and enrolled through a virtual design. Cohort assignment in the prospective study relied on participant-reported clinical history from a screening survey and a study questionnaire. Each participant in the prospective study had whole blood, serum and a nasopharyngeal or oropharyngeal swab collected by mobile phlebotomists. Additional blood draws and questionnaires over an approximately two-month period could optionally be provided by prospective study participants. Before DNA extraction, blood samples from the prospective study were shipped at room temperature or frozen.

This sample was taken from a study of blood T cell repertoires in COVID-19 (TCRdb year 2020). About the study as a whole: Samples from collaborators originated in the United States, Italy and Spain and spanned both the acute and convalescent phases of COVID-19. The dataset comprised deeply sampled blood TCRbeta repertoires from subjects exposed to, actively infected with, or recovered from COVID-19. Where available, HLA class I and class II types were obtained from metadata supplied by the sample provider rather than from assay-based typing. Samples were obtained from the ongoing ImmuneRACE study (first 160 participants) and from 950 to 1,500 subjects provided by 6 global collaborators. A freely available public database, intended as a resource for researchers studying the immune response to SARS-CoV-2, is where the repertoires were released. The material from the prospective study consisted of cDNA or gDNA derived from T cells, B-cell-depleted T cells, or PBMCs. The sample metadata nearly always contained a de-identified subject ID, COVID-19 status, age in years and sex. General conclusions and limits of the study: The amount of clinical and demographic metadata varied by source and participant and was provided uncurated.

TCRbeta CDR3 regions were amplified from genomic DNA by means of the immunoSEQ Assay, a bias-controlled multiplex PCR. Per the source publication's procedure: Nucleated cell counts per sample were estimated from amplification of reference gene primers within the assay. To quantify the absolute abundance of each unique TCRbeta CDR3 rearrangement, sequence reads were collapsed and filtered. For each sample, productive Simpson clonality was calculated as the square root of Simpson's diversity index over productive rearrangements. TCRdb obtained this table from immuneACCESS and retained in-frame rearrangements with V and J assigned. These tables miss some clones; where compared with another copy, unresolved V genes account for less than half of the shortfall, and the remainder is unexplained. The V and J calls and clone size are taken from that table; D and trimming were inferred from the DNA. This sample holds roughly 220,000 clones; 75% to 90% were observed only once. About 3.3% of the sample is in the top ten clones.

The CDR3 measures 13 amino acids from cysteine to phenylalanine. The read is trimmed to its CDR3 DNA, 39 bases read in frame from base 1. CDR1 and CDR2, looked up from the germline V gene, are MDHEN and SYDVKM. Deletion took 3 bases off V and 0 bases off J, with a span of 5 bases between the germline ends. The receptor was isolated from a woman in her late teens or twenties in a cohort exposed to, infected with or recovered from COVID-19 (not recorded which). The rearrangement combines TRBV28 with TRBJ1-2, with the D gene not clear enough to name. Sequenced input: PBMCs or T cells enriched from blood (not recorded which). The DNA is TGTGCCAGCAGTTTTATTACTAACTATGGCTACACCTTC. Its amino acids are CASSFITNYGYTF.